Listed below are T cell receptor beta chains from one sample, sequenced in a study of cytomegalovirus exposure and HLA in healthy donors. Only in-frame clones appear in the TCRdb table, and some are missing; sequencing was by immunoSEQ multiplex PCR. Among some 140,000 clones listed, about 85% were seen once. Material: PBMCs. These receptors were obtained from a man aged 25 to 40 in good health and CMV-seropositive. Both conserved end residues are part of each CDR3. The D gene is left open where the match is weak. Expanded clones are given a class, and other clones once, few, many or no size at all.

CDR3	DNA	V	size	D	J
CASSLESGGGAPTQYF	TGTGCCAGCAGCTTAGAAAGTGGCGGGGGGGCCCCGACCCAGTACTTC	TRBV7-2	.	TRBD2	TRBJ2-5
CASSQNSNQPQHF	TGTGCCAGCAGCCAGAATAGCAATCAGCCCCAGCATTTT	TRBV2	once	.	TRBJ1-5
CASRQGGFIRTDSGELFF	TGTGCCAGCAGGCAAGGGGGCTTTATAAGGACGGACTCTGGGGAGCTGTTTTTT	TRBV11-2	.	TRBD1	TRBJ2-2
CGPGRGPETQYF	TGTGGACCAGGCAGGGGACCTGAGACCCAGTACTTC	TRBV6-5	.	.	TRBJ2-5
CASSLRSEKLFF	TGTGCCAGCAGCTTGCGGAGTGAAAAACTGTTTTTT	TRBV5-6	.	.	TRBJ1-4
CASSPRQGPLNEQFF	TGCGCCAGCAGCCCTCGACAGGGACCCCTCAATGAGCAGTTCTTC	TRBV5-1	.	TRBD1	TRBJ2-1
CAWSVRSPDQSDEQFF	TGTGCCTGGAGTGTACGTAGCCCTGATCAAAGCGATGAGCAGTTCTTC	TRBV30	once	.	TRBJ2-1
CAISESEGKNTYTGELFF	TGTGCCATCAGTGAGTCGGAGGGGAAAAACACTTACACCGGGGAGCTGTTTTTT	TRBV10-3	.	.	TRBJ2-2
CASSPRSGTGIDTDTQYF	TGTGCCAGCAGCCCGCGGTCCGGGACAGGGATTGATACAGATACGCAGTATTTT	TRBV7-9	once	TRBD1	TRBJ2-3
CASNRNEKLFF	TGTGCCAGCAACAGGAATGAAAAACTGTTTTTT	TRBV2	.	.	TRBJ1-4
CASSLSTSWVRDTQYF	TGTGCCAGCAGCTTGTCTACTAGCTGGGTCAGGGATACGCAGTATTTT	TRBV5-8	once	.	TRBJ2-3
CASGRKTQYF	TGTGCCAGCGGCCGAAAGACCCAGTACTTC	TRBV27	.	.	TRBJ2-5
CASSVYRGHEFEQYF	TGTGCCAGCAGTGTTTACAGGGGGCATGAATTCGAGCAGTACTTC	TRBV6-1	.	TRBD1	TRBJ2-7
CAWSGMQDSAALHF	TGTGCCTGGAGTGGGATGCAGGACAGCGCCGCCCTCCACTTT	TRBV30	.	.	TRBJ1-6
CASSFPQTGAEQYF	TGTGCCAGCAGCTTCCCCCAGACAGGGGCCGAGCAGTACTTC	TRBV27	.	TRBD1	TRBJ2-7
CASSLGGSNEQFF	TGTGCCAGCAGCTTGGGAGGATCCAATGAGCAGTTCTTC	TRBV5-6	.	.	TRBJ2-1
CASSLREVLQASGYTF	TGCGCCAGCAGCTTGAGAGAGGTACTACAGGCAAGTGGCTACACCTTC	TRBV5-1	.	.	TRBJ1-2
CASSEKGQGLVIYF	TGTGCCAGCAGTGAAAAGGGACAGGGGTTGGTCATATATTTT	TRBV6-1	.	TRBD1	TRBJ1-3
CASSWQGYEQYF	TGTGCCAGCAGCTGGCAGGGGTACGAGCAGTACTTC	TRBV13	.	.	TRBJ2-7
CASSPGQETGNTIYF	TGTGCCAGCTCACCAGGACAAGAAACTGGAAACACCATATATTTT	TRBV18	once	.	TRBJ1-3
CASSLGQALNTEAFF	TGTGCCAGCAGCTTAGGACAGGCATTGAACACTGAAGCTTTCTTT	TRBV7-2	few	.	TRBJ1-1
CASKGLPEAQHF	TGTGCCAGCAAAGGACTTCCGGAGGCCCAGCATTTT	TRBV2	.	.	TRBJ1-5
CATSRPYRGLDYGYTF	TGTGCCACCAGCAGACCGTACAGGGGCTTGGACTATGGCTACACCTTC	TRBV15	.	TRBD1	TRBJ1-2
CASSSPNEARRAYGYTF	TGTGCCAGCAGTTCCCCTAACGAGGCCAGGAGGGCCTATGGCTACACCTTC	TRBV28	.	.	TRBJ1-2
CASSLWDSPYQPQHF	TGTGCCAGCAGCTTATGGGACAGTCCCTATCAGCCCCAGCATTTT	TRBV7-6	.	TRBD1	TRBJ1-5
CASSGRETSGNNEQFF	TGCGCCAGCAGCGGGCGCGAGACTAGCGGAAACAATGAGCAGTTCTTC	TRBV4-3	.	TRBD2	TRBJ2-1
CSAPFGGEQYF	TGCAGTGCTCCCTTCGGGGGGGAGCAGTACTTC	TRBV20-1	.	TRBD2	TRBJ2-7
CASSSPGGRFEQYF	TGTGCCAGCAGTTCCCCCGGGGGGAGGTTCGAGCAGTACTTC	TRBV11-2	.	TRBD2	TRBJ2-7
CSVRRGLPVDEKLFF	TGCAGCGTGAGAAGAGGGTTGCCAGTTGATGAAAAACTGTTTTTT	TRBV29-1	once	.	TRBJ1-4